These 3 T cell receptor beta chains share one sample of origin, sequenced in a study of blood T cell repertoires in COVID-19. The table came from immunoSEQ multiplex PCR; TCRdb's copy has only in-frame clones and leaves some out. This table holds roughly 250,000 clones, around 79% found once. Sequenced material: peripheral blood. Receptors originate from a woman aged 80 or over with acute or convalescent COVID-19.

Here the CDR3 DNA reads TGTGCCAGCAGTTTAAGATTACAGCTTAATGAAAAACTGTTTTTT. Amino acid sequence: CASSLRLQLNEKLFF. The gene calls are TRBV28 and TRBJ1-4; D is undetermined. CDR3 length equals 15 residues. CDR1 and CDR2 (germline): MDHEN, SYDVKM. Trimming took off 2 bases at V and 4 bases at J, with 11 bases between the two ends.

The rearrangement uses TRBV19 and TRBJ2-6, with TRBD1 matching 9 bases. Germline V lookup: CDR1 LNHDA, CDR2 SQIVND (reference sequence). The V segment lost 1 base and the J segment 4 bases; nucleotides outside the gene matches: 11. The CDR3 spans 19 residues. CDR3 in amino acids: CASSIGKGTGSPGANVLTF. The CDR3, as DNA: TGTGCCAGTAGTATAGGAAAGGGGACAGGGAGTCCGGGGGCCAACGTCCTGACTTTC.

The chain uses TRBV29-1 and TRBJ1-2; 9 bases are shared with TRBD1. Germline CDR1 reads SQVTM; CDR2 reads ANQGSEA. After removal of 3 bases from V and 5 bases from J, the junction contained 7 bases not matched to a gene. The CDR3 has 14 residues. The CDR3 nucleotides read TGCAGCGTTGATCCCGGGACAGGGATATATGGCTACACCTTC. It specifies CSVDPGTGIYGYTF.